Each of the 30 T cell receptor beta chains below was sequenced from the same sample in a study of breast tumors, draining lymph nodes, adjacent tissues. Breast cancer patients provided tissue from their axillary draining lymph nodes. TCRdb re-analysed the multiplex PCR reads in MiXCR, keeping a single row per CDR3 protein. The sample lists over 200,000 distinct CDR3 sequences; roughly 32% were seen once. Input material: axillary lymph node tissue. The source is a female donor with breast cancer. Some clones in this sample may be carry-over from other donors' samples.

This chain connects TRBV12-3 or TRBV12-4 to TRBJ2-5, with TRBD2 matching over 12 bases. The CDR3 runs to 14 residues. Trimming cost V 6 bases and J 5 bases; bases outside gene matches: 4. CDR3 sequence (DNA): TGTGCCAGCAGACGGACTAGCGGGACTGAGACCCAGTACTTC. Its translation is CASRRTSGTETQYF.

The CDR3 is CASSLGWDTQYF. The CDR3 DNA follows: TGCGCCAGCAGCTTGGGGTGGGATACGCAGTATTTT. This chain links TRBV5-1 with TRBJ2-3; D unresolved. Germline CDR1 and CDR2: SGHRS and YFSETQ. Between the trimmed V and J ends, which lost 0 bases and 6 bases, there was a span of 5 bases. CDR3 length: 12 residues.

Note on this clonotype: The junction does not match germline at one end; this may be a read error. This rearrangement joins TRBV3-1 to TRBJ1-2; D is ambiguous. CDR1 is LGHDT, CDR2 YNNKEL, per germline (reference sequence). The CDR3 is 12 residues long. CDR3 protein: CASAGSLWGYTF. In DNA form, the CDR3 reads TGCGCCAGCGCGGGCAGCCTCTGGGGCTACACCTTC.

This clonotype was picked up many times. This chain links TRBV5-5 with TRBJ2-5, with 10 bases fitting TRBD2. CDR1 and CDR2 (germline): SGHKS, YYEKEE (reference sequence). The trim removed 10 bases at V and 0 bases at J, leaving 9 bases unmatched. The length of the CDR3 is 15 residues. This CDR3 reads CAGAGGPGYQETQYF. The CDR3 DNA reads TGTGCCGGAGCGGGAGGGCCTGGGTACCAAGAGACCCAGTACTTC.

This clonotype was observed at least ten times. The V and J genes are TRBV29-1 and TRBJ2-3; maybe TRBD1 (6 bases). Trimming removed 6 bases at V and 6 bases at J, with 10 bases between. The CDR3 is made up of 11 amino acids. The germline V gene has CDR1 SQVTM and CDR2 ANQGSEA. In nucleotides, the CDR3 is TGCAGCGTCACCACAGGGGATACGCAGTATTTT. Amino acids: CSVTTGDTQYF.

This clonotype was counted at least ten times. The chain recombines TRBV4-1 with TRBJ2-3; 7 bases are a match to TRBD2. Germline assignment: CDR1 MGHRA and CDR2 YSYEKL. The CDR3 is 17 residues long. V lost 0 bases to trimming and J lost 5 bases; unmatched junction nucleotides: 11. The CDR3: CASSQENPIAGGDTQYF. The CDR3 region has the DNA TGCGCCAGCAGCCAAGAAAATCCCATAGCGGGTGGAGATACGCAGTATTTT.

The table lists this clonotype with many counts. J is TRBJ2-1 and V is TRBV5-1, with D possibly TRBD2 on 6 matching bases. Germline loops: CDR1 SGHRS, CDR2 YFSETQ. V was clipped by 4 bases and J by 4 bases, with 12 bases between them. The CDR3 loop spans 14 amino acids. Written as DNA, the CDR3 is TGCGCCAGCAGCCCGGGACTGCAGTACAATGAGCAGTTCTTC. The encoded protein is CASSPGLQYNEQFF.

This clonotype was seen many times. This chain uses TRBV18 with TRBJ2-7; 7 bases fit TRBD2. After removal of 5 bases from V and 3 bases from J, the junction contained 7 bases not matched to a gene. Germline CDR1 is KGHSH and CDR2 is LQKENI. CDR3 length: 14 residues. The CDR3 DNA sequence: TGTGCCAGCTCAACGACTAGCACCTACTACGAGCAGTACTTC. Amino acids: CASSTTSTYYEQYF.

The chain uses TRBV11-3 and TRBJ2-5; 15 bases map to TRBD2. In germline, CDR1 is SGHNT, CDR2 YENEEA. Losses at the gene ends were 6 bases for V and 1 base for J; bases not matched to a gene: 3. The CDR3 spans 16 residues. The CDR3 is CASSGTSGRFQETQYF. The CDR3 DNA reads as TGTGCCAGCAGTGGGACTAGCGGGAGGTTCCAAGAGACCCAGTACTTC.

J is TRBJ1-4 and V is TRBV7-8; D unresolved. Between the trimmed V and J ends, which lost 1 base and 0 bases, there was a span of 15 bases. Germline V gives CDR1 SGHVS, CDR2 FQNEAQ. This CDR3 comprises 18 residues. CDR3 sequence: CASSLDWGVSATNEKLFF. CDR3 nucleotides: TGTGCCAGCAGCTTAGATTGGGGAGTATCTGCAACTAATGAAAAACTGTTTTTT.

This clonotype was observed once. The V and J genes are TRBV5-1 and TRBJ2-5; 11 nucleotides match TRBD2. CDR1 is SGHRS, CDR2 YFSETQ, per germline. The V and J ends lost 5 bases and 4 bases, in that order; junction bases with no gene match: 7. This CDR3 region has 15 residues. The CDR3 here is CASSFSGRAGETQYF. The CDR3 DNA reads TGCGCCAGCAGTTTTAGCGGGAGGGCGGGAGAGACCCAGTACTTC.

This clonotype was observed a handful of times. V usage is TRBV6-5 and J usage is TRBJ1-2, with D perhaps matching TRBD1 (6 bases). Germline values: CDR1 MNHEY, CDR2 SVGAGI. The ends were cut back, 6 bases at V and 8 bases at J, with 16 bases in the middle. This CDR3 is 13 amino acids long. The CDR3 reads CASRPTGPWGYTF. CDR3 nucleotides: TGTGCCAGCAGACCCACAGGGCCCTGGGGCTACACCTTC.

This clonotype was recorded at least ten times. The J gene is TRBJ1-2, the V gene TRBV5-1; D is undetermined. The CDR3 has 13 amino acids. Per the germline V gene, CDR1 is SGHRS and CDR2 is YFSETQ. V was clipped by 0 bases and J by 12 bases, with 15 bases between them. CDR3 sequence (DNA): TGCGCCAGCAGCTTGGTTGACGGGTTCGGCCACACCTTC. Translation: CASSLVDGFGHTF.

CDR3 nucleotide sequence: TGTGCCAGCAGTGTGAGGACCTCAGATACGCAGTATTTT. It encodes CASSVRTSDTQYF. The V gene is TRBV2, the J gene TRBJ2-3; D not certain. Germline loops: CDR1 SNHLY, CDR2 FYNNEI. CDR3 length: 13 residues. V was cut by 4 bases and J by 4 bases, with 9 bases left in between.

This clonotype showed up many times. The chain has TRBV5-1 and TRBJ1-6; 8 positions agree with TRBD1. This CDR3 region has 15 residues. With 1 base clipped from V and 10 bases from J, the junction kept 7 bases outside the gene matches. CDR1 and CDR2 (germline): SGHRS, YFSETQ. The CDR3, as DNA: TGCGCCAGCAGCTTGACAGGACAGGGTAACTCACCCCTCCACTTT. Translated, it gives CASSLTGQGNSPLHF.

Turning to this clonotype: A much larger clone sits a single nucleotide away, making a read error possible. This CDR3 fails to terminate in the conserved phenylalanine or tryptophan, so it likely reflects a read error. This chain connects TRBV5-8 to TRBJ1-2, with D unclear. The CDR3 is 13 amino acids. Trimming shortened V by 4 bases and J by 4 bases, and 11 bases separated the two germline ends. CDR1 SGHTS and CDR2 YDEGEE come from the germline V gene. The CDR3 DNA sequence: TGTGCCAGCAGCCCCACCCCAACCTATGGCTACACCCTC. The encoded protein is CASSPTPTYGYTL.

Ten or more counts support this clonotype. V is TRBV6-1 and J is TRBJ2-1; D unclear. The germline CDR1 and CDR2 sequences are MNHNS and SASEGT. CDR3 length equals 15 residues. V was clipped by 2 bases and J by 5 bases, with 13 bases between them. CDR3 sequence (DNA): TGTGCCAGCAGTGAATACGGTAGGGCCGACAATGAGCAGTTCTTC. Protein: CASSEYGRADNEQFF.

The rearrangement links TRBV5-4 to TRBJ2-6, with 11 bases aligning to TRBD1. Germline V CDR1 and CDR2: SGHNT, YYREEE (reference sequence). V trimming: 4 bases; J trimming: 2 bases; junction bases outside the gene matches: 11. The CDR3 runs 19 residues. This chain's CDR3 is CASSPGQGASYTGANVLTF. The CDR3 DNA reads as TGTGCCAGCAGCCCCGGACAGGGGGCTTCGTATACTGGGGCCAACGTCCTGACTTTC.

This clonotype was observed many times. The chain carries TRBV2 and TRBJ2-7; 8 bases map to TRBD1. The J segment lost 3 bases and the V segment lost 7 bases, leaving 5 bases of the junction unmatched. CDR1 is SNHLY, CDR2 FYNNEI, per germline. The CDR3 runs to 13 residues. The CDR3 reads CASTQDRDYEQYF. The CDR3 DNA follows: TGTGCCAGCACCCAGGACAGGGACTACGAGCAGTACTTC.

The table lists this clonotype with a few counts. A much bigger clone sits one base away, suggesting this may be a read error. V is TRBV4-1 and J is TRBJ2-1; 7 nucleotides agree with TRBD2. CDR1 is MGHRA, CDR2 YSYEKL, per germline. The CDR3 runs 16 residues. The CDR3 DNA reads TGCGCCAGCAGCCCCTCACTAGCGCCTTCCTACAATGAGCAGCTCTTC. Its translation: CASSPSLAPSYNEQLF.

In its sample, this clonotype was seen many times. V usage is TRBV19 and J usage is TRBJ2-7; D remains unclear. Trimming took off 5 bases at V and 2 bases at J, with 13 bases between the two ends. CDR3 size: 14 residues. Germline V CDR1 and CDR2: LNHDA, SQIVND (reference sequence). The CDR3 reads CASSFGPSTYEQYF. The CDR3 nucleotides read TGTGCCAGTAGTTTCGGACCTTCAACCTACGAGCAGTACTTC.

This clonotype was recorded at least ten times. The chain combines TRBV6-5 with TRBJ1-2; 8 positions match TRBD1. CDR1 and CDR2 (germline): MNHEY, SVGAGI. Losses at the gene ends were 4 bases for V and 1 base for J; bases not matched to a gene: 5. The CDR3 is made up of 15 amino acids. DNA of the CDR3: TGTGCCAGCAGTTTCTCGGGACAGGTTAACTATGGCTACACCTTC. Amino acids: CASSFSGQVNYGYTF.

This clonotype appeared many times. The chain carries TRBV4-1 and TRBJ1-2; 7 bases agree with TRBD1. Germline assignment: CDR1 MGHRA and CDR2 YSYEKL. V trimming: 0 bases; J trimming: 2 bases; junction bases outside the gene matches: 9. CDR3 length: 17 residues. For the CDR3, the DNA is TGCGCCAGCAGCCAAGAGGTCCCGGGACAGAAAAACTATGGCTACACCTTC. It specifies CASSQEVPGQKNYGYTF.

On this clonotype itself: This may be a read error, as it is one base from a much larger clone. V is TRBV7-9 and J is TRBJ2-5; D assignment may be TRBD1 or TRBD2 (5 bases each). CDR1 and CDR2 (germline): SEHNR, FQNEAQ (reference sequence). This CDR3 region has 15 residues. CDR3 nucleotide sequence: TGTGCCAGCAGCTTAAGACGGGGCGGACAAGAGACCCAGCACTTC. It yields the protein CASSLRRGGQETQHF.

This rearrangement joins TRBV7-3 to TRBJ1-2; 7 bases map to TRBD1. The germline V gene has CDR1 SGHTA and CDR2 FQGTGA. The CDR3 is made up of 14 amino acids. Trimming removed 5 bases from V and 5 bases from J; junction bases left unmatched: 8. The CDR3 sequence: CASSAGGPSYGYTF. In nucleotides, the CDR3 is TGTGCCAGCAGCGCAGGGGGACCTTCTTATGGCTACACCTTC.

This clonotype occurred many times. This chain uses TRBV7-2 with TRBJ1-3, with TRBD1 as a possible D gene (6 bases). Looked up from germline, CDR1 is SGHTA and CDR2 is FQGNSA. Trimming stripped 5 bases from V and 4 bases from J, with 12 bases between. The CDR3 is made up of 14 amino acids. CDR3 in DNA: TGTGCCAGCAGCGGATCAGGGGTGGGAAACACCATATATTTT. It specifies CASSGSGVGNTIYF.

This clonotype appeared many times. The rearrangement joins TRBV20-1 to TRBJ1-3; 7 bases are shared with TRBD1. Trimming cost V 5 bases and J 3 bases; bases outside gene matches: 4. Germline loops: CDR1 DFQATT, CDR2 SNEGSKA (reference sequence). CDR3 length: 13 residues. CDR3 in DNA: TGCAGTGCTCCCGACAGGGATGGAAACACCATATATTTT. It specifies CSAPDRDGNTIYF.

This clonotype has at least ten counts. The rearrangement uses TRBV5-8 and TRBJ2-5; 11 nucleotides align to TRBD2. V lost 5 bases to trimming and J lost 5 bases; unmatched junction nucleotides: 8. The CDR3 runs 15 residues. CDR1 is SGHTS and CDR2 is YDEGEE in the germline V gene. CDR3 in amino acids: CASSRTSGLGETQYF. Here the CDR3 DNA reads TGTGCCAGCAGTCGGACTAGCGGGCTTGGGGAGACCCAGTACTTC.

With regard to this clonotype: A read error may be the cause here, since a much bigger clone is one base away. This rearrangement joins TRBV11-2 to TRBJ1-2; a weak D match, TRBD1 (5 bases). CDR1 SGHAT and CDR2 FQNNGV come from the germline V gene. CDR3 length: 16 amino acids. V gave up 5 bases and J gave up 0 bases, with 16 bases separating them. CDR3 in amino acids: CASSARGGAPNYGYTF. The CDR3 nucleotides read TGTGCCAGCAGCGCCCGGGGGGGAGCACCTAACTATGGCTACACCTTC.

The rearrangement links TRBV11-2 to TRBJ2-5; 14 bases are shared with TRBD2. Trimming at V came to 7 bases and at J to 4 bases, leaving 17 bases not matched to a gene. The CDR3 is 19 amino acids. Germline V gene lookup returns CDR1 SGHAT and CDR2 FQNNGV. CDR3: CASTLNPGLAGVRRETQYF. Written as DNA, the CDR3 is TGTGCCAGCACCCTAAACCCGGGACTAGCGGGAGTACGGCGAGAGACCCAGTACTTC. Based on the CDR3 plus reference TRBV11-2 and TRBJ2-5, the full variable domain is EAGVAQSPRYKIIEKRQSVAFWCNPISGHATLYWYQQILGQGPKLLIQFQNNGVVDDSQLPKDRFSAERLKGVDSTLKIQPAKLEDSAVYLCASTLNPGLAGVRRETQYFGPGTRLLVL.